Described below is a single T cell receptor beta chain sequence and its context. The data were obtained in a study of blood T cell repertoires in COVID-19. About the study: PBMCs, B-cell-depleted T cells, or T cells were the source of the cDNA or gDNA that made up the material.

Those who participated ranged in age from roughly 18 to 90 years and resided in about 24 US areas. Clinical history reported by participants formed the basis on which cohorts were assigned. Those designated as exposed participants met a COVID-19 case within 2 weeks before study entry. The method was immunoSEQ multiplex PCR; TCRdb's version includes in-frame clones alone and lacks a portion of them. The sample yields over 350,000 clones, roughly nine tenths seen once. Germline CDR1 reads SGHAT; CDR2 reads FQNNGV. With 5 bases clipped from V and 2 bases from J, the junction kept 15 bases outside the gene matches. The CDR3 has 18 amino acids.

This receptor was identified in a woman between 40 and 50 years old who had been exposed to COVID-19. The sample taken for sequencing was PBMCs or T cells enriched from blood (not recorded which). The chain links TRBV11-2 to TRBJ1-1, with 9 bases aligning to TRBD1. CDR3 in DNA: TGTGCCAGCAGCCCACGGAGCCGGGGACAGGGTCTCAACACTGAAGCTTTCTTT. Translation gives CASSPRSRGQGLNTEAFF.